These T cell receptor beta chains were read from a single sample in a study of OX40 agonist ivuxolimab in advanced cancers. Measured with immunoSEQ multiplex PCR; TCRdb has only the in-frame clones, and not every one. This sample carries roughly 87,000 clones, roughly 88% of them seen once, and the ten largest clones take 0.7% to 0.9%. The material sequenced was CD4+ or CD8+ T cells sorted from blood, taken in a trial of the OX40 agonist ivuxolimab. These receptors were obtained from an adult with an advanced solid tumor such as melanoma, head and neck, liver or kidney cancer. The CDR3 runs from the conserved cysteine through the conserved F or W. Fields, in order: J gene, V gene, CDR3 protein.

j_gene: TRBJ2-2
v_gene: TRBV5-8
CDR3aa: CASSLGNGGGTGELFF

j_gene: TRBJ2-3
v_gene: TRBV7-3
CDR3aa: CASRNPPSDTQYF

j_gene: TRBJ2-7
v_gene: TRBV29-1
CDR3aa: CSVEDPRGLGQYF

j_gene: TRBJ2-3
v_gene: TRBV20-1
CDR3aa: CSAALGDTQYF

j_gene: TRBJ2-5
v_gene: TRBV9
CDR3aa: CASSLGRTGVLETQYF

j_gene: TRBJ2-1
v_gene: TRBV19
CDR3aa: CASRPKGTVSYNEQFF

j_gene: TRBJ2-2
v_gene: TRBV5-1
CDR3aa: CASSARVPVGTGDGELFF

j_gene: TRBJ1-3
v_gene: TRBV28
CDR3aa: CASSLWSSSIAGNTIYF

j_gene: TRBJ2-7
v_gene: TRBV5-4
CDR3aa: CASSSPTSGGAAGEQYF

j_gene: TRBJ2-7
v_gene: TRBV28
CDR3aa: CASSLVGGIYEQYF

j_gene: TRBJ2-7
v_gene: TRBV28
CDR3aa: CASSLSGIEYEQYF

j_gene: TRBJ2-5
v_gene: TRBV29-1
CDR3aa: CSVEPGGLETQYF

j_gene: TRBJ2-3
v_gene: TRBV7-9
CDR3aa: CASSGRGGDTQYF

j_gene: TRBJ2-5
v_gene: TRBV5-4
CDR3aa: CASSLNLAVLEETQYF

j_gene: TRBJ1-1
v_gene: TRBV6-5
CDR3aa: CASSKGRGSPFF

j_gene: TRBJ1-1
v_gene: TRBV11-2
CDR3aa: CASSFGWGNTEAFF

j_gene: TRBJ1-1
v_gene: TRBV30
CDR3aa: CAWRGRTEAFF

j_gene: TRBJ2-5
v_gene: TRBV18
CDR3aa: CASSPVNSQETQYF